Listed below are T cell receptor beta chains from one sample, sequenced in a study of CD8 T cells in ankylosing spondylitis. TCRdb reprocessed the 5' RACE reads with MiXCR, giving one entry per CDR3 protein. This repertoire shows approximately 540,000 distinct CDR3 sequences, 12% found once; its top ten account for approximately 7%. What was sequenced was blood, either unsorted or a sorted T cell fraction (not recorded which). The receptors derive from a male donor with ankylosing spondylitis. The conserved cysteine and the conserved F or W are not part of the CDR3 here. Each record gives: J gene, V gene, CDR3 protein.

TRBJ2-3,TRBV7-8,ASSFWRSRSTDTQY
TRBJ2-1,TRBV6-2/TRBV6-3,ASSQTSGINEQF
TRBJ2-5,TRBV3-1,ASSPGRDSQETQY
TRBJ2-5,TRBV6-5,ASSYRASGGETQY
TRBJ1-1,TRBV11-2,ASSPGPPNTEAF
TRBJ2-2,TRBV11-2,ASSSLLIGELF
TRBJ2-2,TRBV15,ATSRAPAGGPGELF
TRBJ2-5,TRBV24-1,ATSGAPGQGAGETQY
TRBJ2-7,TRBV11-1,ASSLEFGSGSIPYEQY
TRBJ1-1,TRBV5-1,ASSSARGENTEAF
TRBJ2-2,TRBV5-1,ASRLRGEHGELF
TRBJ2-7,TRBV2,ASSESGRQANYEQY
TRBJ1-5,TRBV27,ASSLLNGQPQH
TRBJ2-1,TRBV6-2/TRBV6-3,ASSYRYISGGGRDIYNEQF
TRBJ2-7,TRBV5-1,ASSSPGQGNIYEQY
TRBJ2-1,TRBV7-7,ASSPDFGAGEQF
TRBJ2-3,TRBV20-1,SASGDSGSTDTQY
TRBJ2-2,TRBV12-3/TRBV12-4,ASSMSYTGELF
TRBJ2-3,TRBV10-1,ASSHRASSHTQY
TRBJ2-4,TRBV21-1,ASSKLKPEEENIQY
TRBJ2-4,TRBV5-1,ASSLTLAGVGKNIQY
TRBJ2-6,TRBV30,AWKSYSGANVLT
TRBJ2-7,TRBV20-1,SARRLNSYEQY
TRBJ2-1,TRBV7-9,ASSLVYGSYNEQF
TRBJ2-7,TRBV27,ASSRHSRGNDYEQY
TRBJ2-1,TRBV12-3/TRBV12-4,ASSSRTPSWNEQF
TRBJ2-7,TRBV12-3/TRBV12-4,ASSSSAGRAYEQY
TRBJ2-7,TRBV7-9,ASSPGAGSYEQY
TRBJ1-1,TRBV20-1,SAREQGGDGAF
TRBJ2-1,TRBV5-6,ASARQREPYNEQF
TRBJ2-1,TRBV7-9,ASSLGF
TRBJ2-1,TRBV6-2/TRBV6-3,ASCSGTNNEQF
TRBJ1-1,TRBV2,ASSRNRGDTEAF
TRBJ1-1,TRBV10-3,AISDDRGEGDTEAF
TRBJ1-2,TRBV20-1,SAPDPLYGYT
TRBJ2-4,TRBV7-8,ASSFWQEGAKNIQY
TRBJ1-1,TRBV13,ASSPPDRELEAF
TRBJ1-1,TRBV2,AGEVVPTTEAF
TRBJ2-2,TRBV10-3,AIRPGLAGPGELF
TRBJ2-7,TRBV20-1,SARDQGDSYEQY
TRBJ2-3,TRBV6-4,ASTLDSHFTDTQY
TRBJ2-1,TRBV20-1,SARDRLAGDYNEQF
TRBJ2-2,TRBV7-2,ASSQGQGLNTGELF
TRBJ2-7,TRBV18,ASSPGQFFHEQY
TRBJ1-5,TRBV4-1,ASSQDGAGDQPQH
TRBJ2-5,TRBV5-5,ASSMTVGDSQTQY
TRBJ1-5,TRBV4-1,ASSPRTGIDQPQH
TRBJ1-6,TRBV12-3/TRBV12-4,ASSLSQGDNSPLH
TRBJ2-5,TRBV10-3,AISDTRRETQY
TRBJ1-1,TRBV29-1,SVVPGPSNTEAF
TRBJ1-1,TRBV29-1,SVEEGTVNTEAF
TRBJ2-5,TRBV20-1,SAPTGGASGGVGWETQY
TRBJ2-3,TRBV18,ASSSDGTGAMDTQY
TRBJ2-3,TRBV29-1,SAQLASNTDTQY
TRBJ1-4,TRBV4-1,ASSHGDTTNEKLF